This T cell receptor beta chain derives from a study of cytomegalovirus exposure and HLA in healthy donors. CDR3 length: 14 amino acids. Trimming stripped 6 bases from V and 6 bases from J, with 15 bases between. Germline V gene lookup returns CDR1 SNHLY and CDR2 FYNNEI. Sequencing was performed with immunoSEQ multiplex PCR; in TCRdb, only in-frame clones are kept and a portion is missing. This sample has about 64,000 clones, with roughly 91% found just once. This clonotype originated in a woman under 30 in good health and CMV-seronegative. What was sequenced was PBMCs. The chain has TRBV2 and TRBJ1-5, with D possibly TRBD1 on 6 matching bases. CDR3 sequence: CASRGADRLQPQHF. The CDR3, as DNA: TGTGCCAGCAGGGGGGCCGACCGACTTCAGCCCCAGCATTTT.